The sequence of this T cell receptor (beta chain) was determined in a study of shared clonotypes between healthy human individuals. Sequencing was performed with immunoSEQ multiplex PCR; in TCRdb, only in-frame clones are kept and a portion is missing. The sample yields fewer than 550,000 clones, 75% to 80% seen once. V lost 0 bases and J 8 bases, leaving 10 bases between the germline ends. Germline V CDR1 and CDR2: MDHEN, SYDVKM. The CDR3 consists of 13 residues. This sequence joins TRBV28 and TRBJ1-2; D call uncertain. The source of this sequence is a woman aged 40 to 50 in good health. Some clones in this sample may be carry-over from other donors' samples. The specimen sequenced was PBMCs. The CDR3 spells CASSLWGFRGYTF. The DNA for the CDR3 is TGTGCCAGCAGTTTATGGGGGTTCAGGGGCTACACCTTC.